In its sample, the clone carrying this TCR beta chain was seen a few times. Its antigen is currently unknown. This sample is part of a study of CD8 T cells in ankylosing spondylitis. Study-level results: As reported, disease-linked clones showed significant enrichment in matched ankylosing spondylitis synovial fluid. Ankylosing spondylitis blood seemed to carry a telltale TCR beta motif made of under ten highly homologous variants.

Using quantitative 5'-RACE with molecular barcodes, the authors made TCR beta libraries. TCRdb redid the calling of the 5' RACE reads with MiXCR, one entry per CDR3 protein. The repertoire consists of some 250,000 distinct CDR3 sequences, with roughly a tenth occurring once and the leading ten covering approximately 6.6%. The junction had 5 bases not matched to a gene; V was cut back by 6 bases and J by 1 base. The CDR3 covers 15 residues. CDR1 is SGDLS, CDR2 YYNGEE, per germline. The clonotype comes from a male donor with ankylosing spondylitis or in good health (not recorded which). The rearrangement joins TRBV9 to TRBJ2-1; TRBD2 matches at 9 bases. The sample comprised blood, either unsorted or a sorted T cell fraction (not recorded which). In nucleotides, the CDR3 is TGTGCCAGCACCATAGCGGGAGATTCCTACAATGAGCAGTTCTTC. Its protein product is CASTIAGDSYNEQFF.